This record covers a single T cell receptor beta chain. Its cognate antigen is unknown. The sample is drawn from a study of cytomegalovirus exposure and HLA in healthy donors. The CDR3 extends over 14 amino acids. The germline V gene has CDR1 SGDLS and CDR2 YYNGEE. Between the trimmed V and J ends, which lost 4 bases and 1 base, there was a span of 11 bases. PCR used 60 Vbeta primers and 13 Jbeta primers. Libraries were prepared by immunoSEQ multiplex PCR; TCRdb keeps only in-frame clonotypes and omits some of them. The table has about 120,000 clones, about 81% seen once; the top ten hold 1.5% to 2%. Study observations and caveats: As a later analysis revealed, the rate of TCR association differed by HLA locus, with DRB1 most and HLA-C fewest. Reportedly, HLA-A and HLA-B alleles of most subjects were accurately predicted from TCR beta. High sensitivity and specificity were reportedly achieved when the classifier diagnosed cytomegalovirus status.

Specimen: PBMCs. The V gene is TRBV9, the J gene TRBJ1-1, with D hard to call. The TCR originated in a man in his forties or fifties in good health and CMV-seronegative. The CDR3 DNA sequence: TGTGCCAGCAGCTTCAGACCGGGGAACACTGAAGCTTTCTTT. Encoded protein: CASSFRPGNTEAFF.